This TCR beta chain was retrieved from a study of T-cell memory formation after mild COVID-19 (dated by TCRdb to about 2021). Some background on the complete study: TCR sequence clusters from the two donors were largely donor specific. Longitudinal TCRalpha and TCRbeta repertoire sequencing tracked T-cell clones expanding and contracting after mild COVID-19 in two donors. The cohort comprised two young, previously healthy adult volunteers, one female and one male.

PBMCs were isolated by Ficoll-Paque density gradient centrifugation. Relative to germline, V is 5 bases shorter and J is 0 bases shorter, with 10 bases between their ends. The CDR3 holds 14 amino acids from the cysteine to the phenylalanine. Only the CDR3 region is kept as DNA, spanning 42 bases read in frame from base 1. In the germline V gene (reference sequence), CDR1 corresponds to SGHAT and CDR2 to FQDESV. Points the paper makes about the study in general: Contracting CD4+ clones appeared mostly in the CM and EM memory subsets, whereas CD8+ clones were enriched in EMRA. Some responding clones were detected in pre-infection memory, suggesting pre-existing cross-reactive memory T cells joined the SARS-CoV-2 response. The second-wave clones that peaked on day 37 were not confirmed to be SARS-CoV-2 specific. Only two mild cases were covered in the study, and larger cohorts including severe cases with pre-infection samples were considered necessary. Balanced CD4/CD8 phenotypes were observed for clones contracting from day 15 to 85, whereas a bias towards CD4+ was observed for a second wave of clones expanding from day 15 to 37.

The data were produced on an Illumina NovaSeq 6000. cDNA libraries for TCRalpha and TCRbeta were prepared by 5'RACE using constant-segment primers, with sample barcodes and unique molecular identifiers added. RNA was extracted from every sample with Trizol reagent. The libraries were amplified in two PCR steps, and the second step added a second sample barcode and Illumina TruSeq adapters. Sequencing of the libraries was done on an Illumina NovaSeq, producing 2 x 150 bp paired-end reads. Concerning the study's data processing: Reads were demultiplexed and collapsed into UMI-guided consensus sequences with migec v1.2.7. With mixcr v2.1.11, UMI consensuses were aligned to TRA and TRB V and J templates and assembled into clonotypes. Expanded or contracted clonotypes were those called significant by both edgeR and NoisET, with noise models trained on biological replicates. For edgeR calls, a false discovery rate-adjusted p below 0.01 and a log2 fold-change threshold of 1 were applied. PCA with hierarchical clustering of max-normalized trajectories of the 1000 most abundant clonotypes was used as exploratory dynamics analysis. The CD4 or CD8 phenotype of responding clones was assigned using the separately sequenced CD4+ and CD8+ repertoires. The raw public reads went through TCRdb reprocessing: fastp at Q25, MiXCR clone calling, in-frame beta chains kept. Every entry covers one CDR3 protein and lists the most common genes and DNA from its rows. The V and J calls, along with clone size, are taken from TCRdb and not from the paper's own processing. The sample data list 100,000 to 150,000 distinct CDR3 sequences, and around 15% of these were observed just once. Approximately 5.5% of the sample rests with the top ten.

This clonotype was seen only a few times. The antigen it recognizes is unknown. Base-call qualities are not available, and no considerably larger clone is one nucleotide away. Sequenced sample: PBMCs or a T cell subset sorted from them (not recorded which). The sequence was collected from a man in his late teens or twenties who had mild COVID-19 (a few samples of this study predate the infection). The sample titles of this study are shuffled in the database, so cell type and time point are left out; the donor was told from shared clones. The V and J segments used are TRBV11-1 and TRBJ1-1; matching of 6 bases hints at TRBD1 as the D gene. The nucleotide sequence reads as follows: TGTGCCAGCAGCAATCAGGGGTTGAACACTGAAGCTTTCTTT. This gives the protein CASSNQGLNTEAFF. This CDR3, with the reference TRBV11-1 and TRBJ1-1 proteins standing in past its ends, gives the full variable domain EAEVAQSPRYKITEKSQAVAFWCDPISGHATLYWYRQILGQGPELLVQFQDESVVDDSQLPKDRFSAERLKGVDSTLKIQPAELGDSAMYLCASSNQGLNTEAFFGQGTRLTVV.